This passage covers 4 T cell receptor beta chains from one sample sequenced in a study of T cell repertoires in cytomegalovirus infection. Their recognized antigens are unknown. TCRdb redid the calling of the reads with MiXCR, one entry per CDR3 protein. The sample lists about 52,000 distinct CDR3 sequences; roughly 21% were seen once. The input for sequencing was CD8+ T cells from cultured PBMCs, taken from culture after CMV antigen stimulation. These TCRs come from a human donor in good health (CMV status not recorded). Some clones in this sample may be carry-over from other donors' samples.

This clonotype was recorded a few times. CDR3 nucleotides: TGTGCCACCAGTGATCGGGACAGCGTGAACAATCAGCCCCAGCATTTT. It is translated as CATSDRDSVNNQPQHF. The rearrangement links TRBV24-1 to TRBJ1-5; 7 positions agree with TRBD1. The germline gives CDR1 KGHDR, CDR2 SFDVKD. V trimming: 3 bases; J trimming: 3 bases; junction bases outside the gene matches: 7. The CDR3 sequence is 16 residues long.

This clonotype has more than one count but fewer than ten. The CDR3 reads CASSLSGTGGVPLHF. The CDR3 DNA reads as TGTGCCAGCAGCCTTTCCGGGACAGGGGGAGTTCCCCTCCACTTT. This chain connects TRBV11-2 to TRBJ1-6, with 11 nucleotides matching TRBD1. Unmatched junction bases numbered 10, after V lost 5 bases and J lost 13 bases. Germline V lookup: CDR1 SGHAT, CDR2 FQNNGV. This CDR3 region has 15 residues.

The V call is TRBV6-2 or TRBV6-3, the J call TRBJ2-3; D unresolved. Trimming pared 3 bases from V and 6 bases from J, leaving 13 bases between. This CDR3 contains 14 residues. Per the germline V gene, CDR1 is MNHEY and CDR2 is SVGEGT. CDR3 coding DNA: TGTGCCAGCAGTTATAAGGGTTTCGCGGATACGCAGTATTTT. Its translation is CASSYKGFADTQYF.

This clonotype came up a few times. V usage is TRBV7-8 and J usage is TRBJ2-7; D call uncertain. Per the germline V gene, CDR1 is SGHVS and CDR2 is FQNEAQ. The CDR3 is made up of 12 amino acids. V was shortened by 2 bases and J by 2 bases, with 4 bases between the two germline ends. The CDR3 DNA sequence: TGTGCCAGCAGCTTAAGGGCCTACGAGCAGTACTTC. Protein product: CASSLRAYEQYF.